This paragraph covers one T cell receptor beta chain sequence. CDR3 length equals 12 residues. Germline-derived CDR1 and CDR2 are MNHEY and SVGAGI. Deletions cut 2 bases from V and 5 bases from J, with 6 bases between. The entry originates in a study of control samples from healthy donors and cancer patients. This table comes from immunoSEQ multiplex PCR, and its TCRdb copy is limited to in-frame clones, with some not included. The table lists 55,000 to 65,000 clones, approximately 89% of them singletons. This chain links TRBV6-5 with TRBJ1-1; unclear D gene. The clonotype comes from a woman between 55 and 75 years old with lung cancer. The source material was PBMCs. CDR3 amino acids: CASSYRSTEAFF. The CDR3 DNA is TGTGCCAGCAGTTACAGATCAACTGAAGCTTTCTTT.